Shown below are 30 T cell receptor beta chains from a single sample sequenced in a study of patients and donors after allogeneic stem cell transplantation. TCRdb re-derived calls from the RT-PCR reads in MiXCR, one entry per CDR3 protein. This sample has about a million distinct CDR3 sequences, with under 20% found just once. Sequenced sample: blood, either unsorted or a sorted T cell fraction (not recorded which). The receptors originated from a human donor who was either an allogeneic HSCT recipient or a stem cell or donor lymphocyte infusion donor (not recorded which). It is not recorded whose cells these are; they may come from a transplant donor.

V and J are TRBV7-8 and TRBJ2-7, with D possibly matching TRBD1 (6 bases). Germline loops: CDR1 SGHVS, CDR2 FQNEAQ. The CDR3 loop spans 15 amino acids. Trimming removed 0 bases from V and 7 bases from J, with 16 bases in between. This CDR3 is CASSLAGAVLREQYF. The CDR3 DNA reads TGTGCCAGCAGCTTAGCGGGGGCGGTCCTGAGGGAGCAGTACTTC.

This clonotype was found a few times. This rearrangement joins TRBV7-3 to TRBJ2-1; D gene ambiguous. The CDR3 is 12 residues long. Looked up from germline, CDR1 is SGHTA and CDR2 is FQGTGA. Trimming left V 8 bases short and J 4 bases short, with 9 bases between. The DNA of the CDR3 is TGTGCCAGCGGAACAGCTTACAATGAGCAGTTCTTC. Its protein is CASGTAYNEQFF.

This clonotype was recorded many times. This CDR3 is CASSRLGGADTQYF. The CDR3 DNA sequence: TGTGCCAGCAGCCGACTAGGTGGCGCGGATACGCAGTATTTT. This sequence joins TRBV12-3 or TRBV12-4 and TRBJ2-3; possible D gene TRBD2, 6 bases. The CDR3 consists of 14 residues. V lost 6 bases and J 6 bases, leaving 16 bases between the germline ends.

This clonotype was recorded a few times. CDR3 DNA: TGCGCCAGCAGCCAAGGAAATACGCAGTATTTT. It yields the protein CASSQGNTQYF. V is TRBV4-1 and J is TRBJ2-3; no firm D call. V lost 1 base to trimming and J lost 7 bases, with 3 bases between them. CDR1 and CDR2 from the germline V gene are MGHRA and YSYEKL. CDR3 length: 11 amino acids.

The J gene is TRBJ1-3, the V gene TRBV6-2 or TRBV6-3, with a possible D match to TRBD1 (6 bases). Germline V gives CDR1 MNHEY, CDR2 SVGEGT. The CDR3 totals 16 residues. Trimming stripped 6 bases from V and 2 bases from J, with 17 bases between. In DNA, the CDR3 is TGTGCCAGCAGCTCGTCGTCATCAGGGGCTGGAAACACCATATATTTT. Protein: CASSSSSSGAGNTIYF.

The chain combines TRBV12-3 or TRBV12-4 with TRBJ2-1; D is perhaps TRBD1 or TRBD2 (5 bases each). The CDR3 has 16 residues. V was shortened by 6 bases and J by 0 bases, with 15 bases between the two germline ends. The CDR3 protein is CASSYGTASSYNEQFF. DNA for the CDR3: TGTGCCAGCAGCTACGGGACGGCGAGCTCCTACAATGAGCAGTTCTTC.

J is TRBJ1-1 and V is TRBV7-9; D not certain. V shed 5 bases and J shed 1 base, with 17 bases lying between them. This CDR3 has 16 amino acids. CDR1 is SEHNR and CDR2 is FQNEAQ in the germline V gene (reference sequence). The CDR3 loop is CASSPPRGIKNTEAFF. As DNA, the CDR3 is TGTGCCAGCAGCCCCCCCCGCGGCATCAAGAACACTGAAGCTTTCTTT.

This clonotype was observed a few times. The rearrangement uses TRBV4-2 and TRBJ2-3; 10 bases match TRBD2. Per germline, CDR1 LGHNA and CDR2 YNFKEQ. V gave up 0 bases and J gave up 1 base; unmatched junction bases: 7. The CDR3 is 18 residues long. CDR3 amino acids: CASSQDLASGSGTDTQYF. DNA for the CDR3: TGTGCCAGCAGCCAAGATCTGGCTAGCGGGAGTGGCACAGATACGCAGTATTTT.

This clonotype came up once. The chain recombines TRBV4-2 with TRBJ2-3, with 10 bases aligning to TRBD2. This CDR3 has 19 residues. V lost 0 bases and J lost 4; bases outside the gene matches: 13. Germline V CDR1 and CDR2: LGHNA, YNFKEQ. This chain's CDR3 is CASSQDLASGGAGADTQYF. CDR3 DNA: TGTGCCAGCAGCCAAGATTTGGCTAGCGGGGGCGCCGGTGCAGATACGCAGTATTTT.

This clonotype was recorded many times. This chain connects TRBV15 to TRBJ2-1; D is unclear. V gave up 5 bases and J gave up 8 bases, with 16 bases separating them. This CDR3 is 14 amino acids long. Germline assignment: CDR1 LNHNV and CDR2 YYDKDF (reference sequence). The CDR3 DNA reads as TGTGCCACCAGCCCATCCGCGTGGGCGGATGAGCAGTTCTTC. Translating gives CATSPSAWADEQFF.

The chain couples TRBV6-2 or TRBV6-3 to TRBJ1-2; no clear D. The germline CDR1 and CDR2 sequences are MNHEY and SVGEGT. V lost 8 bases and J 9 bases, leaving 10 bases between the germline ends. The CDR3 runs to 10 residues. The CDR3 here is CASGLSSYTF. The DNA of the CDR3 is TGTGCCAGCGGCCTCTCCAGCTACACCTTC.

This clonotype was recorded a few times. V and J are TRBV12-3 or TRBV12-4 and TRBJ2-5, with D perhaps assigned TRBD1 or TRBD2 (6 bases each). The CDR3 contains 15 residues. Trimming took off 6 bases at V and 5 bases at J, with 19 bases between the two ends. The CDR3 reads CASSLKGGDWETQYF. CDR3 coding DNA: TGTGCCAGCAGCTTAAAGGGGGGCGATTGGGAGACCCAGTACTTC.

This clonotype was seen a few times. CDR3 DNA sequence: TGTGCCAGCAGCTTAGGGACTAGCAGCCCGAAGGTGGAGACCCAGTACTTC. Amino acids: CASSLGTSSPKVETQYF. The V call is TRBV7-2, the J call TRBJ2-5; 8 bases fit TRBD2. The CDR3 sequence is 17 residues long. CDR1 and CDR2 (germline): SGHTA, FQGNSA. The V and J ends lost 1 base and 5 bases, in that order; junction bases with no gene match: 12. Based on the CDR3 plus reference TRBV7-2 and TRBJ2-5, the full variable domain is GAGVSQSPSNKVTEKGKDVELRCDPISGHTALYWYRQSLGQGLEFLIYFQGNSAPDKSGLPSDRFSAERTGGSVSTLTIQRTQQEDSAVYLCASSLGTSSPKVETQYFGPGTRLLVL.

This clonotype was seen many times. This chain links TRBV5-1 with TRBJ1-2, with D uncertain. CDR3 length equals 12 residues. The germline gives CDR1 SGHRS, CDR2 YFSETQ. Trimming removed 2 bases from V and 6 bases from J, with 8 bases in between. CDR3 sequence: CASSFDLDGYTF. The CDR3 DNA reads TGCGCCAGCAGCTTCGACCTTGATGGCTACACCTTC. The full variable domain, with the rest looked up from reference TRBV5-1 and TRBJ1-2, is KAGVTQTPRYLIKTRGQQVTLSCSPISGHRSVSWYQQTPGQGLQFLFEYFSETQRNKGNFPGRFSGRQFSNSRSEMNVSTLELGDSALYLCASSFDLDGYTFGSGTRLTVV.

This chain joins TRBV6-5 and TRBJ1-4; perhaps TRBD1 as D (5 bases). The length of the CDR3 is 17 residues. V lost 3 bases to trimming and J lost 3 bases, with 17 bases between them. Germline CDR1 MNHEY, CDR2 SVGAGI. CDR3 coding DNA: TGTGCCAGCAGTTATAGCCCCTACAGGACCGCTAATGAAAAACTGTTTTTT. Translating gives CASSYSPYRTANEKLFF.

This clonotype was observed at least ten times. The chain uses TRBV13 and TRBJ2-5; TRBD2 aligns across 9 bases. Germline V gene data show CDR1 as PRHDT and CDR2 as FYEKMQ (reference sequence). This CDR3 is built from 15 residues. Losses at the gene ends were 3 bases for V and 5 bases for J; bases not matched to a gene: 7. The CDR3 bases are TGTGCCAGCAGCTTCGGGACTAGCAAAGGGGAGACCCAGTACTTC. As protein: CASSFGTSKGETQYF.

This clonotype came up a few times. The V call is TRBV24-1, the J call TRBJ2-6; D gene ambiguous. Trimming stripped 5 bases from V and 0 bases from J, with 4 bases between. CDR3 length equals 14 residues. Germline CDR1 reads KGHDR; CDR2 reads SFDVKD. CDR3: CATSGYSGANVLTF. DNA for the CDR3: TGTGCCACCAGTGGTTACTCTGGGGCCAACGTCCTGACTTTC.

The table lists this clonotype with a count of one. This sequence joins TRBV30 and TRBJ2-7; D possibly corresponds to TRBD1 (6 bases). Germline V gene lookup returns CDR1 GTSNPN and CDR2 SVGIG (reference sequence). The CDR3 is made up of 13 amino acids. Trimming removed 1 base from V and 2 bases from J, with 9 bases in between. The CDR3 DNA reads TGTGCCTGGAGTGGGACAGATCCCTACGAGCAGTACTTC. Residues: CAWSGTDPYEQYF.

In its sample, this clonotype was seen a few times. The V gene is TRBV6-2 or TRBV6-3, the J gene TRBJ1-5, with D possibly matching TRBD1 (5 bases). Germline CDR1 and CDR2: MNHEY and SVGEGT. V lost 2 bases, J lost 9 bases, and 14 bases lay in between. The length of the CDR3 is 14 residues. CDR3 nucleotide sequence: TGTGCCAGCAGTTACCTGCAGGGAGGGCGGCCCCAGCATTTT. Encoded protein: CASSYLQGGRPQHF.

This clonotype was seen a handful of times. The chain uses TRBV12-3 or TRBV12-4 and TRBJ2-3, with 8 bases that match TRBD2. The length of the CDR3 is 16 residues. V trimming: 6 bases; J trimming: 2 bases; junction bases outside the gene matches: 10. In DNA form, the CDR3 reads TGTGCCAGCAGACTTAGCGGGATTATACCCACAGATACGCAGTATTTT. Residues: CASRLSGIIPTDTQYF.

The chain carries TRBV6-5 and TRBJ2-7; possible D gene TRBD2, 6 bases. Trimming took off 2 bases at V and 7 bases at J, with 15 bases between the two ends. The CDR3 has 14 amino acids. Per germline, CDR1 MNHEY and CDR2 SVGAGI. This chain's CDR3 is CASSYRDSLGEQYF. The CDR3 DNA follows: TGTGCCAGCAGTTACCGGGACTCCCTCGGGGAGCAGTACTTC.

The chain is built from TRBV7-8 and TRBJ1-4, with 10 bases lining up with TRBD1. CDR1 is SGHVS and CDR2 is FQNEAQ in the germline V gene. Losses at the gene ends were 5 bases for V and 12 bases for J; bases not matched to a gene: 6. This CDR3 spans 13 amino acids. CDR3 amino acids: CASSNDRGRELFF. The DNA of the CDR3 is TGTGCCAGCAGCAACGACAGGGGGCGGGAACTGTTTTTT.

CDR3 sequence (DNA): TGTGCCAGCAGTGGTGGGCTAGTCCCTTACAATGAGCAGTTCTTC. It codes for CASSGGLVPYNEQFF. V gene TRBV6-4 combines with J gene TRBJ2-1, with D hard to call. This CDR3 is 15 amino acids long. V shed 4 bases and J shed 4 bases, with 14 bases lying between them. Germline V gene lookup returns CDR1 MRHNA and CDR2 SNTAGT.

V and J are TRBV6-1 and TRBJ1-5, with D uncertain. V was pared by 5 bases and J by 1 base, with 6 bases between. There are 13 residues in the CDR3. Germline V CDR1 and CDR2: MNHNS, SASEGT. The CDR3 DNA is TGTGCCAGCAGTCGGGTGAGCAATCAGCCCCAGCATTTT. This translates into CASSRVSNQPQHF.

This sequence joins TRBV12-3 or TRBV12-4 and TRBJ2-5; 15 bases are shared with TRBD2. The CDR3 totals 19 residues. V lost 4 bases and J lost 1; bases outside the gene matches: 10. In nucleotides, the CDR3 is TGTGCCAGCAGTTCGGGAAGGGGACTAGCGGGGGGACTCCAAGAGACCCAGTACTTC. It is translated as CASSSGRGLAGGLQETQYF.

The chain carries TRBV2 and TRBJ2-5, with a tentative D call TRBD1 (6 bases). The germline V and J ends were trimmed by 8 bases and 1 base, with 11 bases remaining between them. The CDR3 is 13 amino acids. Per the germline V gene, CDR1 is SNHLY and CDR2 is FYNNEI. This CDR3 reads CASHRDPQETQYF. CDR3 nucleotide sequence: TGTGCCAGCCACAGGGACCCCCAAGAGACCCAGTACTTC.

The chain uses TRBV3-1 and TRBJ2-7; tentatively, D is TRBD2 (6 bases). Per the germline V gene, CDR1 is LGHDT and CDR2 is YNNKEL (reference sequence). This CDR3 spans 14 amino acids. The V end was cut by 3 bases, the J end by 3 bases, with 12 bases between. CDR3 DNA sequence: TGTGCCAGCAGCCACCCGGGGGAAGTCTACGAGCAGTACTTC. Encoded protein: CASSHPGEVYEQYF.

This clonotype was seen more than once but under ten times. This chain joins TRBV20-1 and TRBJ1-6; tentatively, D is TRBD1 (6 bases). CDR3 length equals 17 residues. V shed 0 bases and J shed 4 bases, with 16 bases lying between them. The germline V gene encodes CDR1 DFQATT and CDR2 SNEGSKA (reference sequence). CDR3 nucleotides: TGCAGTGCTAGAGACGAAAGCTGGGACACATATAATTCACCCCTCCACTTT. It specifies CSARDESWDTYNSPLHF.

This clonotype was recorded only once. The rearrangement uses TRBV14 and TRBJ2-1; D may be TRBD1 or TRBD2 (5 bases each). CDR3 length: 15 amino acids. The V end lost 4 bases, the J end lost 5 bases, and 15 bases lay between the germline ends. CDR1 SGHDN and CDR2 FVKESK come from the germline V gene. CDR3 in amino acids: CASSLPRDLHNEQFF. The CDR3, as DNA: TGTGCCAGCAGCCTACCCCGGGACCTCCACAATGAGCAGTTCTTC. The variable domain in full, completed from reference TRBV14 and TRBJ2-1, reads EAGVTQFPSHSVIEKGQTVTLRCDPISGHDNLYWYRRVMGKEIKFLLHFVKESKQDESGMPNNRFLAERTGGTYSTLKVQPAELEDSGVYFCASSLPRDLHNEQFFGPGTRLTVL.

The chain recombines TRBV24-1 with TRBJ2-3; 10 nucleotides match TRBD1. The V and J ends lost 5 bases and 3 bases, in that order; junction bases with no gene match: 4. In germline, CDR1 is KGHDR, CDR2 SFDVKD. The CDR3 is made up of 15 amino acids. Here the CDR3 reads CATSAADRGTDTQYF. The CDR3 nucleotides read TGTGCCACCAGTGCGGCGGACAGGGGGACAGATACGCAGTATTTT.